This passage covers 8 T cell receptor beta chains from one sample sequenced in a study of T cells in Graves' hyperthyroidism and ophthalmopathy. RNA transcripts provided the source from which TCR beta CDR3 regions were amplified. A first-round RT-PCR of the TCR CDR3 used the HTBI primer set. MiXCR was run by TCRdb on the multiplex PCR reads, yielding one entry per CDR3 protein. The table shows roughly 380,000 distinct CDR3 sequences, with about a fifth occurring only once. The sample consisted of blood. Source of these receptors: a woman under 30 with Graves' hyperthyroidism.

This clonotype was detected many times. The chain carries TRBV20-1 and TRBJ1-1, with 8 positions matching TRBD1. The CDR3 consists of 13 residues. Germline CDR1 is DFQATT and CDR2 is SNEGSKA (reference sequence). The V segment lost 1 base and the J segment 10 bases; nucleotides outside the gene matches: 8. The CDR3 loop is CSARGVSGGSAFF. The CDR3 DNA reads TGCAGTGCTAGAGGGGTCTCAGGGGGCTCAGCTTTCTTT.

There are many counts of this clonotype. CDR3 sequence (DNA): TGTGCCAGCAGCGCGAGGGGAGAAAACACTGAAGCTTTCTTT. This encodes CASSARGENTEAFF. The chain carries TRBV9 and TRBJ1-1; tentatively, D is TRBD1 (5 bases). This CDR3 has 14 residues. Trimming took 3 bases from V and 2 from J, leaving 11 bases between them. Germline CDR1 SGDLS, CDR2 YYNGEE.

This clonotype was seen repeatedly, ten times or more. The rearrangement links TRBV15 to TRBJ2-7; 9 bases fit TRBD1. This CDR3 is built from 15 residues. The ends lost 0 bases at V and 4 bases at J; junction bases unmatched: 4. CDR1 and CDR2 from the germline V gene are LNHNV and YYDKDF (reference sequence). CDR3 sequence: CATSRDPTGGYEQYF. CDR3 nucleotides: TGTGCCACCAGCAGAGACCCGACAGGGGGATACGAGCAGTACTTC.

In its sample, this clonotype was seen many times. The chain is built from TRBV27 and TRBJ2-5; no reliable D call. Germline V gene lookup returns CDR1 MNHEY and CDR2 SMNVEV (reference sequence). V dropped 6 bases and J dropped 6 bases, with 17 bases sitting between them. The CDR3 is 14 amino acids. The chain's CDR3 is CASSSPPPRKTQYF. CDR3 coding DNA: TGTGCCAGCAGCAGCCCGCCACCAAGAAAGACCCAGTACTTC.

This clonotype was detected many times. V is TRBV15 and J is TRBJ2-5, with TRBD1 matching over 8 bases. V was pared by 6 bases and J by 0 bases, with 6 bases of the junction left unmatched. Germline CDR1 LNHNV, CDR2 YYDKDF (reference sequence). CDR3 length: 15 amino acids. The CDR3 here is CATSPGGPYQETQYF. In DNA form, the CDR3 reads TGTGCCACCAGTCCAGGGGGCCCGTACCAAGAGACCCAGTACTTC.

The V gene is TRBV27, the J gene TRBJ2-7, with D hard to call. In germline, CDR1 is MNHEY, CDR2 SMNVEV (reference sequence). Trimming shortened V by 1 base and J by 1 base, and 8 bases separated the two germline ends. The CDR3 extends over 14 amino acids. The CDR3 DNA reads TGTGCCAGCAGTTTATTGGTCAGTTCCTACGAGCAGTACTTC. It is translated as CASSLLVSSYEQYF.

This clonotype was seen at least ten times. V usage is TRBV10-3 and J usage is TRBJ1-6; 7 bases are a match to TRBD1. The CDR3 sequence is 15 residues long. Germline lookup yields CDR1 ENHRY and CDR2 SYGVKD. The J segment lost 3 bases and the V segment lost 4 bases, leaving 3 bases of the junction unmatched. CDR3 sequence: CAISVWDSYNSPLHF. CDR3 DNA: TGTGCCATCAGTGTTTGGGACAGCTATAATTCACCCCTCCACTTT.

This clonotype was seen at least ten times. The rearrangement joins TRBV5-6 to TRBJ2-5, with D possibly TRBD2 on 5 matching bases. V was clipped by 3 bases and J by 0 bases, with 9 bases between them. The germline gives CDR1 SGHDT, CDR2 YYEEEE. The CDR3 runs 14 residues. The CDR3 DNA is TGTGCCAGCAGCTGGACTCCGTACCAAGAGACCCAGTACTTC. Amino acids: CASSWTPYQETQYF.